The 5 T cell receptor beta chains given below trace back to one sample, sequenced in a study of blood T cell repertoires in COVID-19. Libraries were prepared by immunoSEQ multiplex PCR; TCRdb keeps only in-frame clonotypes and omits some of them. Of around 300,000 clones listed, approximately 88% are singletons. Sequencing input: peripheral blood. These receptors were collected from a woman between 40 and 50 years old who had recovered from COVID-19.

V is TRBV3-1 (or the pseudogene TRBV3-2) and J is TRBJ2-7, with D tentatively TRBD1 (5 bases). V was trimmed by 4 bases and J by 7 bases, leaving 11 bases between them. The CDR3 spans 12 residues. Germline V gives CDR1 LGHDT, CDR2 YNNKEL (reference sequence). DNA of the CDR3: TGTGCCAGCAGCCCCCACAGGTGGGAGCAGTACTTC. It specifies CASSPHRWEQYF.

The chain employs TRBV10-3 and TRBJ2-3, with TRBD1 matching 7 bases. Germline loops: CDR1 ENHRY, CDR2 SYGVKD. The trim removed 6 bases at V and 2 bases at J, leaving 5 bases unmatched. This CDR3 is built from 14 residues. The CDR3 sequence: CAISFGQDTDTQYF. The CDR3 DNA follows: TGTGCCATCAGCTTTGGACAGGACACAGATACGCAGTATTTT.

The J gene is TRBJ2-7, the V gene TRBV29-1; no definite D call. V lost 4 bases to trimming and J lost 5 bases, with 6 bases between them. The CDR3 totals 10 residues. Germline lookup yields CDR1 SQVTM and CDR2 ANQGSEA. Here the CDR3 DNA reads TGCAGCGTTGTCTCGGACGAGCAGTACTTC. Protein: CSVVSDEQYF.

J is TRBJ2-1 and V is TRBV11-2; D might be TRBD2 (6 bases). The CDR3 is made up of 15 amino acids. Trimming removed 5 bases from V and 5 bases from J, with 16 bases in between. The germline CDR1 and CDR2 sequences are SGHAT and FQNNGV. The CDR3 spells CASSLGTLPHNEQFF. In DNA, the CDR3 is TGTGCCAGCAGCCTGGGGACTCTCCCGCACAATGAGCAGTTCTTC. The full variable domain, its missing parts supplied by reference TRBV11-2 and TRBJ2-1, is EAGVAQSPRYKIIEKRQSVAFWCNPISGHATLYWYQQILGQGPKLLIQFQNNGVVDDSQLPKDRFSAERLKGVDSTLKIQPAKLEDSAVYLCASSLGTLPHNEQFFGPGTRLTVL.

The chain employs TRBV9 and TRBJ1-3; a possible D gene is TRBD1 (5 bases). V shed 3 bases and J shed 0 bases, with 13 bases lying between them. CDR1 SGDLS and CDR2 YYNGEE come from the germline V gene. This CDR3 has 16 amino acids. In DNA form, the CDR3 reads TGTGCCAGCAGCGCGGGGGGACCGTACTCTGGAAACACCATATATTTT. Translating it yields CASSAGGPYSGNTIYF.